This T cell receptor beta chain appears in the sequencing data of a study of T cell changes during pregnancy in multiple sclerosis. Sequenced by immunoSEQ multiplex PCR; TCRdb stores in-frame clones only, minus some. The repertoire includes about 100,000 clones, 90% of them detected once, and around 0.76% sits in the top ten. Germline-derived CDR1 and CDR2 are SGHDT and YYEEEE. The germline V and J ends were trimmed by 0 bases and 4 bases, with 12 bases remaining between them. This CDR3 contains 15 residues. The chain recombines TRBV5-6 with TRBJ2-3, with D perhaps TRBD2 (6 bases). This material consisted of peripheral blood, taken in the second trimester of pregnancy. The sequence was obtained from a female donor in good health, enrolled as a control in a pregnancy study. CDR3 coding DNA: TGTGCCAGCAGCTTGGGGGGAGGCGGTCCAGATACGCAGTATTTT. Encoded protein: CASSLGGGGPDTQYF.